Listed below are T cell receptor beta chains from one sample, sequenced in a study of graft-versus-host responses after intestinal transplantation. Clones were sequenced by immunoSEQ multiplex PCR, and TCRdb holds only the in-frame ones, with some missing. The profile shows around 50,000 clones, roughly nine tenths of them singletons. No antigen has been assigned to these receptors. The sample here was unstimulated CD4+ T cells sorted from spleen or lymph node cells, taken before transplant. These receptors were obtained from a human donor who was the organ donor for an intestinal transplant. Both conserved end residues are part of each CDR3. D genes are given only for firm matches. Clone size, where shown, is once, few, many, or a class for clones that have expanded.

TRBV29-1	TRBD2	TRBJ2-1	NA	CSVGLADNEQFF	TGCAGCGTGGGACTAGCGGACAATGAGCAGTTCTTC
TRBV2	NA	TRBJ2-2	NA	CASKGTGQVTGELFF	TGTGCCAGCAAGGGCACAGGGCAAGTTACCGGGGAGCTGTTTTTT
TRBV9	TRBD1	TRBJ1-2	NA	CASSPGTGGGYTF	TGTGCCAGCAGCCCGGGGACAGGGGGAGGCTACACCTTC
TRBV19	TRBD2	TRBJ2-3	once	CASSPTRTSGRDTQYF	TGTGCCAGTAGTCCCACCCGGACTAGCGGGAGGGATACGCAGTATTTT
TRBV28	NA	TRBJ2-7	NA	CASNFLQRSGEQYF	TGTGCCAGCAATTTCTTACAGCGGTCGGGGGAGCAGTACTTC
TRBV6-5	NA	TRBJ1-1	NA	CASSSLTVNTEAFF	TGTGCCAGCAGCTCTTTAACAGTGAACACTGAAGCTTTCTTT
TRBV7-2	TRBD2	TRBJ2-1	NA	CASSSILAGATSEQFF	TGTGCCAGCAGCTCAATTCTAGCGGGAGCTACTTCTGAGCAGTTCTTC
TRBV6-1	TRBD2	TRBJ2-1	NA	CASSDMSGTRNEQFF	TGTGCCAGCAGTGATATGAGCGGGACCCGGAATGAGCAGTTCTTC
TRBV4-1	NA	TRBJ1-2	NA	CASSQDDHLAPYGYTF	TGCGCCAGCAGCCAAGACGACCACTTAGCCCCCTATGGCTACACCTTC
TRBV6-5	NA	TRBJ2-1	NA	CASRGAGRGEQFF	TGTGCCAGCAGGGGGGCAGGGCGTGGGGAGCAGTTCTTC
TRBV9	TRBD2	TRBJ2-7	NA	CASSVGLDPYEQYF	TGTGCCAGCAGCGTTGGACTAGATCCCTACGAGCAGTACTTC
TRBV19	TRBD1	TRBJ1-1	NA	CASSIAGQGNTEAFF	TGTGCCAGTAGTATAGCGGGACAGGGGAACACTGAAGCTTTCTTT
TRBV6-5	NA	TRBJ1-2	NA	CASSPPKGDGYTF	TGTGCCAGCAGTCCCCCCAAAGGAGACGGCTACACCTTC
TRBV28	TRBD1	TRBJ2-7	few	CASSSSGTDSYEQYF	TGTGCCAGCAGCAGTTCCGGGACAGACTCCTACGAGCAGTACTTC
TRBV19	NA	TRBJ1-1	NA	CASSTETGLNTEAFF	TGTGCCAGTAGTACCGAGACAGGTTTAAACACTGAAGCTTTCTTT
TRBV28	TRBD2	TRBJ2-1	NA	CASSSIWTSGSVDEQFF	TGTGCCAGCAGTTCAATTTGGACTAGCGGGAGTGTGGATGAGCAGTTCTTC
TRBV5-4	TRBD2	TRBJ2-3	NA	CASSLVGLGQYF	TGTGCCAGCAGCTTGGTCGGACTAGGGCAGTATTTT
TRBV28	TRBD2	TRBJ2-7	NA	CASSFGLAGLTYEQYF	TGTGCCAGCAGTTTTGGACTAGCGGGACTAACCTACGAGCAGTACTTC
TRBV6-6	TRBD2	TRBJ2-2	NA	CASRKRLAANTGELFF	TGTGCCAGCAGGAAACGACTAGCGGCGAACACCGGGGAGCTGTTTTTT
TRBV18	TRBD1	TRBJ2-6	NA	CASSFIQGSKTGANVLTF	TGTGCCAGCTCATTTATACAGGGGAGCAAGACTGGGGCCAACGTCCTGACTTTC
TRBV4-1	NA	TRBJ1-5	NA	CASSQLQGSQPQHF	TGCGCCAGCAGCCAACTCCAGGGTAGTCAGCCCCAGCATTTT
TRBV5-1	TRBD2	TRBJ2-3	NA	CASSSGLAGGRDTQYF	TGCGCCAGCAGCTCGGGACTAGCGGGAGGAAGAGATACGCAGTATTTT
TRBV30	NA	TRBJ2-1	NA	CAWSVERAREDEQFF	TGTGCCTGGAGTGTGGAGCGGGCGCGAGAGGATGAGCAGTTCTTC
TRBV28	NA	TRBJ1-5	NA	CASSLAGTHQPQHF	TGTGCCAGCAGTTTAGCGGGGACCCATCAGCCCCAGCATTTT
TRBV7-9	TRBD2	TRBJ2-3	NA	CASSGRTSSYTDTQYF	TGTGCCAGCAGCGGACGGACTAGCAGTTACACAGATACGCAGTATTTT
TRBV28	NA	TRBJ1-5	NA	CASRGDGSGNQPQHF	TGTGCCAGCAGGGGCGACGGTAGCGGCAATCAGCCCCAGCATTTT
TRBV4-1	TRBD1	TRBJ2-7	NA	CASKASGGYEQYF	TGCGCCAGCAAAGCTTCAGGGGGATACGAGCAGTACTTC
TRBV28	NA	TRBJ1-2	NA	CASSSLYGYTF	TGTGCCAGCAGTTCCCTCTATGGCTACACCTTC
TRBV2	NA	TRBJ1-2	NA	CASSWTVEYGYTF	TGTGCCAGCAGTTGGACAGTAGAATATGGCTACACCTTC
TRBV28	NA	TRBJ2-7	NA	CASSEEYEQYF	TGTGCCAGCAGCGAAGAGTACGAGCAGTACTTC
TRBV7-6	TRBD2	TRBJ2-3	NA	CASSLGSGRGDTQYF	TGTGCCAGCAGCTTAGGGAGCGGGAGGGGCGATACGCAGTATTTT
TRBV28	NA	TRBJ1-5	NA	CASSLLNQPQHF	TGTGCCAGCAGTTTGTTAAATCAGCCCCAGCATTTT
TRBV7-2	NA	TRBJ1-2	NA	CASGNRPTNYGYTF	TGTGCCAGCGGCAACAGGCCAACTAACTATGGCTACACCTTC
TRBV11-2	NA	TRBJ2-7	NA	CASSLKGNEQYF	TGTGCCAGCAGCTTAAAGGGGAACGAGCAGTACTTC
TRBV15	TRBD2	TRBJ2-5	NA	CATSRDAGGPETQYF	TGTGCCACCAGCAGAGATGCGGGAGGGCCAGAGACCCAGTACTTC
TRBV5-1	TRBD1	TRBJ1-5	NA	CASSGQGNQPQHF	TGCGCCAGCAGCGGACAGGGAAATCAGCCCCAGCATTTT
TRBV7-2	NA	TRBJ1-2	NA	CASSLAAEIYGYTF	TGTGCCAGCAGCTTAGCGGCGGAAATCTATGGCTACACCTTC
TRBV7-2	NA	TRBJ2-7	NA	CASSLVGALEQYF	TGTGCCAGCAGCTTAGTAGGGGCGCTCGAGCAGTACTTC
TRBV6-5	NA	TRBJ1-5	NA	CASAIGPGTGGPQHF	TGTGCCAGCGCCATCGGTCCCGGGACGGGGGGGCCCCAGCATTTT
TRBV18	NA	TRBJ2-7	few	CASSPDTYPSYEQYF	TGTGCCAGCTCACCAGATACTTATCCCTCCTACGAGCAGTACTTC
TRBV6-6	TRBD1	TRBJ1-3	few	CASSGQGAISGNTIYF	TGTGCCAGCAGTGGACAGGGGGCGATATCTGGAAACACCATATATTTT
TRBV6-6	TRBD1	TRBJ2-7	NA	CASRTAGTGVHEQYF	TGTGCCAGCAGAACGGCCGGGACAGGGGTCCACGAGCAGTACTTC
TRBV11-2	NA	TRBJ1-1	NA	CASSPDDRRITEAFF	TGTGCCAGCAGCCCTGATGACAGGCGAATCACTGAAGCTTTCTTT
TRBV6-1	TRBD1	TRBJ2-2	NA	CASSAGTGGFTGELFF	TGTGCCAGCAGTGCCGGGACAGGGGGATTCACCGGGGAGCTGTTTTTT
TRBV18	TRBD1	TRBJ2-3	NA	CASSPGTGGTDTQYF	TGTGCCAGCTCACCAGGGACAGGGGGCACAGATACGCAGTATTTT
TRBV12-5	TRBD1	TRBJ2-2	few	CASGSGQGDTGELFF	TGTGCTAGTGGTTCGGGACAGGGAGACACCGGGGAGCTGTTTTTT
TRBV29-1	NA	TRBJ2-7	NA	CSVGKTVADEQYF	TGCAGCGTTGGAAAGACAGTGGCCGACGAGCAGTACTTC
TRBV10-2	TRBD1	TRBJ1-4	NA	CASSEEGQGSPFQFF	TGCGCCAGCAGTGAGGAGGGACAGGGAAGCCCTTTTCAGTTTTTT
TRBV10-3	NA	TRBJ1-3	once	CAISEGGSSGNTIYF	TGTGCCATCAGTGAGGGTGGGAGCTCTGGAAACACCATATATTTT